These 14 T cell receptor beta chains originate from one sample sequenced in a study of blood T cells in healthy people across ages. Next came a second PCR, run for about 6 to 12 cycles, which used a sample-barcoded 5' primer along with a J-beta primer mix. TCRdb redid the calling of the 5' RACE reads with MiXCR, one entry per CDR3 protein. Seen here are 1.5 million or so distinct CDR3 sequences, around 40% observed once, and the top ten hold roughly 3.7%. Sequencing was performed on blood. These receptors came from a woman younger than 30 in good health.

The chain recombines TRBV25-1 with TRBJ2-5, with TRBD1 identical over 8 bases. The end of the DNA is better explained by TRBJ2-4, so the J call may be wrong. The CDR3 length is 13 residues. The germline CDR1 and CDR2 sequences are MGHDK and SYGVNS. Written as DNA, the CDR3 is TGTGCCAGCAGTGAACAGGGGGCCAGCATTCAGTACTTC. Its protein is CASSEQGASIQYF.

The sample holds many counts of this clonotype. The chain couples TRBV4-1 to TRBJ2-3; possibly TRBD2 for D (5 bases). Germline-derived CDR1 and CDR2 are MGHRA and YSYEKL. Trimming shortened V by 8 bases and J by 5 bases, and 17 bases separated the two germline ends. This CDR3 has 14 residues. The CDR3 spells CASLLDQTGDTQYF. As DNA, the CDR3 is TGCGCCAGCCTACTAGATCAAACGGGAGATACGCAGTATTTT.

This clonotype was counted between two and nine times. The rearrangement links TRBV4-1 to TRBJ1-4; tentative D call: TRBD1 (5 bases). Looked up from germline, CDR1 is MGHRA and CDR2 is YSYEKL. V lost 1 base and J 8 bases, leaving 8 bases between the germline ends. The CDR3 has 13 amino acids. The CDR3 protein is CASSQGWGEKLFF. CDR3 nucleotide sequence: TGCGCCAGCAGCCAAGGTTGGGGGGAAAAACTGTTTTTT.

There are a few counts of this clonotype. The V gene is TRBV20-1, the J gene TRBJ2-3; D ambiguous. Trimming cost V 5 bases and J 1 base, with 13 bases left between them. The CDR3 is made up of 14 amino acids. Germline lookup yields CDR1 DFQATT and CDR2 SNEGSKA (reference sequence). This CDR3 reads CSARPSFGTDTQYF. The CDR3 nucleotides read TGCAGTGCTCGTCCTAGTTTTGGCACAGATACGCAGTATTTT.

Regarding this clonotype: One end of the junction is discordant with germline, which a read error may explain. The CDR3 reads CANSLVLLAGAGELFF. The CDR3 DNA reads as TGTGCCAACAGCTTAGTTTTGCTAGCGGGAGCCGGGGAGCTGTTTTTT. J is TRBJ2-2 and V is TRBV7-2; 10 bases match TRBD2. Germline loops: CDR1 SGHTA, CDR2 FQGNSA. This CDR3 contains 16 residues.

J is TRBJ2-7 and V is TRBV9, with D possibly matching TRBD1 (6 bases). Germline CDR1 and CDR2: SGDLS and YYNGEE. Trimming cost V 2 bases and J 0 bases, with 12 bases left between them. CDR3 size: 15 residues. This CDR3 is CASSVAGDTSYEQYF. The CDR3, as DNA: TGTGCCAGCAGCGTCGCCGGGGACACCTCCTACGAGCAGTACTTC.

A few counts support this clonotype. V gene TRBV9 combines with J gene TRBJ2-7, with D hard to call. The germline V and J ends were trimmed by 2 bases and 0 bases, with 12 bases remaining between them. Germline CDR1 SGDLS, CDR2 YYNGEE. This CDR3 spans 15 amino acids. CDR3 sequence reads: CASSVLPDGSYEQYF. CDR3 bases: TGTGCCAGCAGCGTCCTACCTGATGGCTCCTACGAGCAGTACTTC.

The rearrangement links TRBV7-9 to TRBJ2-3; TRBD2 matches 11 bases. The V gene end was trimmed by 5 bases and the J gene end by 3 bases; junction bases not matched to a gene: 7. The CDR3 totals 16 residues. CDR1 is SEHNR, CDR2 FQNEAQ, per germline (reference sequence). CDR3 sequence reads: CASSETSGSWTDTQYF. The DNA for the CDR3 is TGTGCCAGCAGCGAAACTAGCGGGAGTTGGACAGATACGCAGTATTTT.

There are a few counts of this clonotype. The chain has TRBV25-1 and TRBJ1-5; no definite D call. Germline V gene data show CDR1 as MGHDK and CDR2 as SYGVNS. V lost 6 bases and J lost 1, with 10 bases in between. The CDR3 is made up of 14 amino acids. The chain's CDR3 is CASSRAVSNQPQHF. CDR3 DNA: TGTGCCAGCAGCCGAGCCGTGAGCAATCAGCCCCAGCATTTT.

This clonotype was counted only a few times. J is TRBJ2-1 and V is TRBV7-2; 8 bases match TRBD2. Germline CDR1 and CDR2: SGHTA and FQGNSA. The CDR3 totals 13 residues. With V trimmed by 4 bases and J by 10 bases, 6 bases remained unmatched. The CDR3 coding sequence is TGTGCCAGCAGCTCCGCAACTAGCGGCGAGCAGTTCTTC. Residues: CASSSATSGEQFF.

The rearrangement links TRBV20-1 to TRBJ2-2; 9 bases line up with TRBD2. The trim removed 1 base at V and 1 base at J, leaving 7 bases unmatched. In germline, CDR1 is DFQATT, CDR2 SNEGSKA (reference sequence). This CDR3 comprises 17 residues. For the CDR3, the DNA is TGCAGTGCTAGAGCTCCGGTTAGCGGGGGGAACACCGGGGAGCTGTTTTTT. It yields the protein CSARAPVSGGNTGELFF.

The chain uses TRBV7-2 and TRBJ2-7; D possibly corresponds to TRBD2 (6 bases). Per germline, CDR1 SGHTA and CDR2 FQGNSA. V was shortened by 4 bases and J by 0 bases, with 13 bases between the two germline ends. The CDR3 consists of 15 residues. CDR3 loop: CASSSQAGSSYEQYF. DNA of the CDR3: TGTGCCAGCAGCTCCCAAGCGGGTAGCTCCTACGAGCAGTACTTC.

V and J are TRBV12-3 or TRBV12-4 and TRBJ2-2; D possibly corresponds to TRBD1 (6 bases). The V end lost 6 bases, the J end lost 7 bases, and 18 bases lay between the germline ends. The length of the CDR3 is 15 residues. The CDR3 region is CASRQQGYMDGELFF. The DNA for the CDR3 is TGTGCCAGCAGACAGCAGGGGTATATGGACGGGGAGCTGTTTTTT.

The chain has TRBV5-1 and TRBJ2-3; perhaps D is TRBD1 or TRBD2 (5 bases each). This CDR3 region has 15 residues. Germline CDR1 SGHRS, CDR2 YFSETQ. The ends were cut back, 5 bases at V and 0 bases at J, with 13 bases in the middle. Here the CDR3 DNA reads TGCGCCAGCAGAGAGGGGATTACTAGCACAGATACGCAGTATTTT. It codes for CASREGITSTDTQYF.